In this sample, the clone carrying this T cell receptor beta chain turned up a few times. Other DNA sequences in this specimen translate into the identical CDR3. This specimen belongs to a study of shared clonotypes between healthy human individuals. Study as a whole: The cohort comprised a couple of women and a few men. Their ages spanned 18 to 49 years.

Every subset's genomic DNA went evenly onto several immunoSEQ plates. The assay was immunoSEQ multiplex PCR, and TCRdb's table has in-frame clones only and misses some. The sample includes 490,000 or so clones, 70% to 85% of them seen just once. Material for sequencing was PBMCs. This receptor was obtained from a woman between 40 and 50 years old in good health. Some clones in this sample may be carry-over from other donors' samples.

The CDR3 reads CASSLQASSNTGELFF. The CDR3 DNA reads TGTGCCAGCAGCCTACAGGCATCTTCGAACACCGGGGAGCTGTTTTTT. V and J are TRBV5-6 and TRBJ2-2; possible D gene TRBD1, 5 bases. V was pared by 4 bases and J by 0 bases, with 13 bases between. Germline CDR1 is SGHDT and CDR2 is YYEEEE. The length of the CDR3 is 16 residues.